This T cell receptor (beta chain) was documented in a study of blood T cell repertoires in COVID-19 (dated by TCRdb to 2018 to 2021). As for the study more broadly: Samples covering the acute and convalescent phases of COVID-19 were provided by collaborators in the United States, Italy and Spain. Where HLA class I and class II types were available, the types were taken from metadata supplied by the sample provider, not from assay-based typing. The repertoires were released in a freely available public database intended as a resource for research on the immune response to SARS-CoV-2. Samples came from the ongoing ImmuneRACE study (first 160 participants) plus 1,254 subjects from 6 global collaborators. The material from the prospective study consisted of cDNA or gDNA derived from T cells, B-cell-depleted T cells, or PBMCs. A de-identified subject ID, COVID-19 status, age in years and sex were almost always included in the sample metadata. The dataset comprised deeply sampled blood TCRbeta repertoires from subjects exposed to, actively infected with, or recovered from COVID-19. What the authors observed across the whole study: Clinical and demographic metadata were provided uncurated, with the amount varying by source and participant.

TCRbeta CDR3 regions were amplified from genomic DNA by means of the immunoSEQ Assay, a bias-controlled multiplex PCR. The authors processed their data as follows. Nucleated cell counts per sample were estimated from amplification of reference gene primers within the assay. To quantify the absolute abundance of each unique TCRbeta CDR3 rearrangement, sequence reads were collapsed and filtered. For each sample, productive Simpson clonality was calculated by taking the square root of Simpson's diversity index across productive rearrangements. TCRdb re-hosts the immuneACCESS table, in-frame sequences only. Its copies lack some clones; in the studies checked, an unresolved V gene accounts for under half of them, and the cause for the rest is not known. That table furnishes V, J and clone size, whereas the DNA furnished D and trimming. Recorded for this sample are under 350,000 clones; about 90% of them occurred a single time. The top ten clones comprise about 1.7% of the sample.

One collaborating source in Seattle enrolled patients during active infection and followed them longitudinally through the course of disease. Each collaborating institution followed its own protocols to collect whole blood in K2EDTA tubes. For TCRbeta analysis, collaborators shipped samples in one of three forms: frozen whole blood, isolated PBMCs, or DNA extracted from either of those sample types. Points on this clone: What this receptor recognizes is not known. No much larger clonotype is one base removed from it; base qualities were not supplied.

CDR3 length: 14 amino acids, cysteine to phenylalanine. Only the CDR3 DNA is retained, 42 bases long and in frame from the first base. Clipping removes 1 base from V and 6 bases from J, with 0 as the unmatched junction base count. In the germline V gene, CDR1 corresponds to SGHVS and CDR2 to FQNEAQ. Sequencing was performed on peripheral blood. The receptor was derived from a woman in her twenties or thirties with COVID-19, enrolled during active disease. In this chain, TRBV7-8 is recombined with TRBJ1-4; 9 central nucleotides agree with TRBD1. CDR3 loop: CASSLGDRDEKLFF. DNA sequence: TGTGCCAGCAGCTTAGGGGACAGGGATGAAAAACTGTTTTTT.